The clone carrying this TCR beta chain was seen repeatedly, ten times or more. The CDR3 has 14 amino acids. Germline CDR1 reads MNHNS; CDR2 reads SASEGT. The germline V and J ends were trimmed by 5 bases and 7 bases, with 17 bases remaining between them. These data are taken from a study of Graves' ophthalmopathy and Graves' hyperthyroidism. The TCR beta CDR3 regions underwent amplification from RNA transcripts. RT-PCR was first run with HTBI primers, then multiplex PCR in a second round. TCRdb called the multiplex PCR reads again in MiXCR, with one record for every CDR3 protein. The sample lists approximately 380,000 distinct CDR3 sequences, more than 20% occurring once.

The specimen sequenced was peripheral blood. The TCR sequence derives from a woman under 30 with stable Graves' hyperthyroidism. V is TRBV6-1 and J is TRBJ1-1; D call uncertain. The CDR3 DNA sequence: TGTGCCAGCAGTAGCGGTTGGGTTGGGAATGAAGCTTTCTTT. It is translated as CASSSGWVGNEAFF.